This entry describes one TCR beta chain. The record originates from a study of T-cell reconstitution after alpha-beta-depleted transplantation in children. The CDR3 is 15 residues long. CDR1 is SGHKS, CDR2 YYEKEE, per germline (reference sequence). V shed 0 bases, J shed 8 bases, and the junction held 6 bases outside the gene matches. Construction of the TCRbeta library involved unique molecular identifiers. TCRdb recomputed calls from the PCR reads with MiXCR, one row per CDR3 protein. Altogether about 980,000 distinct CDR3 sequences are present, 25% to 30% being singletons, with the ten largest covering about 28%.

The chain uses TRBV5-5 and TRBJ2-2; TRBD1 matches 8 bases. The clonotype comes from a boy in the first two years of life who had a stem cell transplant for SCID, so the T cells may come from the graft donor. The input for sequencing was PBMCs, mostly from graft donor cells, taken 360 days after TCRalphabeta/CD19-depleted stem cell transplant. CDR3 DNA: TGTGCCAGCAGCTTGGCCGGGACAGGTTCTGGGGAGCTGTTTTTT. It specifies CASSLAGTGSGELFF.